Below are 26 T cell receptor beta chains sequenced from a single sample in a study of cytotoxic CD8 clonotypes in ibrutinib-treated CLL. Only in-frame clones appear in the TCRdb table, and some are missing; sequencing was by immunoSEQ multiplex PCR. The repertoire holds roughly 97,000 clones, approximately 78% seen once, with about 33% in the top ten. Here the sequenced sample was PBMCs, taken after 12 months of ibrutinib treatment. The origin of the receptors is a human donor with chronic lymphocytic leukemia.

J is TRBJ1-5 and V is TRBV2; 8 bases are a match to TRBD1. The CDR3 totals 13 residues. Germline values: CDR1 SNHLY, CDR2 FYNNEI. J was trimmed by 7 bases and V by 5 bases; bases with no gene match: 4. As DNA, the CDR3 is TGTGCCAGCAGTACAGGGGGGTCCCAGCCCCAGCATTTT. This translates into CASSTGGSQPQHF.

V and J are TRBV29-1 and TRBJ2-2; 10 nucleotides align to TRBD2. The J segment lost 0 bases and the V segment lost 1 base, leaving 5 bases of the junction unmatched. This CDR3 region has 17 residues. The germline V gene has CDR1 SQVTM and CDR2 ANQGSEA. This chain's CDR3 is CSVEGLAGAPNTGELFF. CDR3 sequence (DNA): TGCAGCGTTGAAGGGCTAGCGGGGGCCCCGAACACCGGGGAGCTGTTTTTT.

The chain employs TRBV5-6 and TRBJ2-2; TRBD2 agrees at 12 bases. CDR1 is SGHDT, CDR2 YYEEEE, per germline. The V and J ends lost 3 bases and 5 bases, in that order; junction bases with no gene match: 5. There are 16 residues in the CDR3. For the CDR3, the DNA is TGTGCCAGCAGCTCCCGACTAGCGGGGGTGACCGGGGAGCTGTTTTTT. Protein sequence: CASSSRLAGVTGELFF. Together with reference TRBV5-6 and TRBJ2-2, the CDR3 gives the full variable domain: DAGVTQSPTHLIKTRGQQVTLRCSPKSGHDTVSWYQQALGQGPQFIFQYYEEEERQRGNFPDRFSGHQFPNYSSELNVNALLLGDSALYLCASSSRLAGVTGELFFGEGSRLTVL.

This chain joins TRBV9 and TRBJ2-5; 12 positions agree with TRBD2. V shed 7 bases and J 0 bases; nucleotides not matched to a gene: 19. Germline V gene lookup returns CDR1 SGDLS and CDR2 YYNGEE. The CDR3 is 20 residues long. CDR3 sequence (DNA): TGTGCCAGCCCCAACCTTCTTTTACTAGCGGGGGGTCCGAACCAAGAGACCCAGTACTTC. Translated: CASPNLLLLAGGPNQETQYF.

This clone is medium-sized by share. The chain links TRBV7-2 to TRBJ1-2; D not certain. CDR1 and CDR2 from the germline V gene are SGHTA and FQGNSA. Trimming cost V 5 bases and J 8 bases, with 12 bases left between them. The CDR3 length is 12 residues. The CDR3 nucleotides are TGTGCCAGCAGCCAAGATTCAGAAGGCTACACCTTC. It codes for CASSQDSEGYTF. The variable domain in full, with the rest retrieved from reference TRBV7-2 and TRBJ1-2, is GAGVSQSPSNKVTEKGKDVELRCDPISGHTALYWYRQSLGQGLEFLIYFQGNSAPDKSGLPSDRFSAERTGGSVSTLTIQRTQQEDSAVYLCASSQDSEGYTFGSGTRLTVV.

This clone showed up just a few times. J is TRBJ2-5 and V is TRBV6-1, with TRBD2 matching over 7 bases. V was pared by 6 bases and J by 1 base, with 5 bases of the junction left unmatched. CDR1 and CDR2 from the germline V gene are MNHNS and SASEGT. This CDR3 region has 14 residues. The CDR3 region is CASSGGWVQETQYF. The CDR3 DNA reads TGTGCCAGCAGCGGGGGGTGGGTCCAAGAGACCCAGTACTTC.

This clone was recorded a few times. Written as DNA, the CDR3 is TGTGCCAGCAGTTTGTCAGGGACCCTAGGCTACACCTTC. It yields the protein CASSLSGTLGYTF. The gene calls are TRBV28 and TRBJ1-2, with D perhaps matching TRBD1 (5 bases). Germline V CDR1 and CDR2: MDHEN, SYDVKM. The CDR3 runs to 13 residues. V dropped 3 bases and J dropped 8 bases, with 13 bases sitting between them.

V gene TRBV11-1 combines with J gene TRBJ1-1; tentatively, D is TRBD1 (5 bases). The V gene lost 5 bases and the J gene lost 1 base, with 11 bases spanning the gap. In germline, CDR1 is SGHAT, CDR2 FQDESV (reference sequence). This CDR3 is built from 14 residues. In DNA, the CDR3 is TGTGCCAGCAGCGCACGTGGGGGGAACACTGAAGCTTTCTTT. It yields the protein CASSARGGNTEAFF.

This clone was seen a handful of times. This chain joins TRBV9 and TRBJ1-4; 8 bases are shared with TRBD1. Germline V gene lookup returns CDR1 SGDLS and CDR2 YYNGEE. There are 15 residues in the CDR3. V was clipped by 4 bases and J by 5 bases; unmatched bases: 7. DNA for the CDR3: TGTGCCAGCAGCCTTCTCGGGACAGGAAATGAAAAACTGTTTTTT. The encoded protein is CASSLLGTGNEKLFF. The complete variable domain, with remaining parts taken from reference TRBV9 and TRBJ1-4, reads DSGVTQTPKHLITATGQRVTLRCSPRSGDLSVYWYQQSLDQGLQFLIQYYNGEERAKGNILERFSAQQFPDLHSELNLSSLELGDSALYFCASSLLGTGNEKLFFGSGTQLSVL.

The chain is built from TRBV7-2 and TRBJ1-6, with a weak D call TRBD1 (5 bases). The germline V gene has CDR1 SGHTA and CDR2 FQGNSA. This CDR3 has 15 amino acids. Trimming took off 0 bases at V and 9 bases at J, with 12 bases between the two ends. The CDR3 DNA reads TGTGCCAGCAGCTTAGCGGGGCAGGGCGGTTCACCCCTCCACTTT. Its translation is CASSLAGQGGSPLHF.

This clone was detected only once. The J gene is TRBJ1-6, the V gene TRBV5-4, with TRBD1 as a possible D gene (5 bases). Germline CDR1 SGHNT, CDR2 YYREEE (reference sequence). V was cut by 1 base and J by 10 bases, with 12 bases left in between. The CDR3 loop spans 14 amino acids. The CDR3 spells CASSLSGSDSPLHF. DNA for the CDR3: TGTGCCAGCAGCTTGTCAGGGAGCGACTCACCCCTCCACTTT.

This clone was seen a single time. V and J are TRBV19 and TRBJ1-1; perhaps TRBD1 as D (6 bases). CDR3 size: 15 residues. Trimming left V 7 bases short and J 3 bases short, with 18 bases between. Germline V gene sequence: CDR1 LNHDA, CDR2 SQIVND (reference sequence). The CDR3 is CASKGGTVGDTEAFF. In DNA, the CDR3 is TGTGCCAGTAAGGGGGGGACGGTTGGTGACACTGAAGCTTTCTTT.

The CDR3 loop is CASSSWPLSSSGANVLTF. Here the CDR3 DNA reads TGTGCCAGCAGCTCCTGGCCTTTATCCTCCTCTGGGGCCAACGTCCTGACTTTC. The chain employs TRBV7-2 and TRBJ2-6, with D hard to call. Trimming removed 4 bases from V and 0 bases from J, with 16 bases in between. The CDR3 is 18 residues long. Looked up from germline, CDR1 is SGHTA and CDR2 is FQGNSA.

The chain is built from TRBV20-1 and TRBJ2-3; no clear D gene. Germline V CDR1 and CDR2: DFQATT, SNEGSKA (reference sequence). V lost 0 bases to trimming and J lost 7 bases, with 5 bases between them. The CDR3 is made up of 11 amino acids. CDR3 sequence (DNA): TGCAGTGCTAGAGAAGCAAATACGCAGTATTTT. Translating it yields CSAREANTQYF.

The rearrangement links TRBV9 to TRBJ2-3; 7 positions agree with TRBD1. The CDR3 has 15 residues. The J segment lost 3 bases and the V segment lost 0 bases, leaving 4 bases of the junction unmatched. Germline V CDR1 and CDR2: SGDLS, YYNGEE. The CDR3 sequence: CASSVEGRGTDTQYF. The CDR3 nucleotides read TGTGCCAGCAGCGTAGAAGGCAGGGGGACAGATACGCAGTATTTT.

This chain uses TRBV6-6 with TRBJ2-7; the match to TRBD2 covers 11 bases. V shed 0 bases and J 4 bases; nucleotides not matched to a gene: 2. The CDR3 length is 15 residues. Germline assignment: CDR1 MNHNY and CDR2 SVGAGI (reference sequence). The CDR3 loop reads CASSYSSSGGYEQYF. The CDR3 bases are TGTGCCAGCAGTTACTCGTCTAGCGGGGGGTACGAGCAGTACTTC.

The V call is TRBV7-2, the J call TRBJ2-1, with 8 bases lining up with TRBD2. From germline, CDR1 is SGHTA and CDR2 FQGNSA. After removal of 7 bases from V and 3 bases from J, the junction contained 11 bases not matched to a gene. CDR3 length equals 16 residues. In nucleotides, the CDR3 is TGTGCCAGCACCCCCGGAGGCGGGGGGAGCTACAATGAGCAGTTCTTC. Amino acids: CASTPGGGGSYNEQFF.

A few counts support this clone. V usage is TRBV18 and J usage is TRBJ2-7, with D unresolved. V dropped 2 bases and J dropped 0 bases, with 8 bases sitting between them. CDR1 and CDR2 from the germline V gene are KGHSH and LQKENI. The CDR3 spans 14 residues. The CDR3 loop is CASSPRALSYEQYF. CDR3 bases: TGTGCCAGCTCACCAAGGGCACTCTCCTACGAGCAGTACTTC.

This clone was counted only a few times. This chain uses TRBV5-1 with TRBJ2-5; no firm D call. V shed 0 bases and J shed 0 bases, with 6 bases lying between them. The CDR3 totals 14 residues. Germline values: CDR1 SGHRS, CDR2 YFSETQ. The CDR3 is CASSLAMNQETQYF. CDR3 nucleotides: TGCGCCAGCAGCTTGGCAATGAACCAAGAGACCCAGTACTTC.

The rearrangement joins TRBV7-9 to TRBJ1-5; no clear D gene. This CDR3 region has 12 residues. Trimming removed 5 bases at V and 6 bases at J, with 8 bases between. Looked up from germline, CDR1 is SEHNR and CDR2 is FQNEAQ (reference sequence). The CDR3 DNA follows: TGTGCCAGCAGCCCCGTAGGTCAGCCCCAGCATTTT. Translating it yields CASSPVGQPQHF.

This clone was seen just once. V gene TRBV7-3 combines with J gene TRBJ2-3; 10 bases map to TRBD2. From germline, CDR1 is SGHTA and CDR2 FQGTGA. V shed 6 bases, J shed 6 bases, and the junction held 6 bases outside the gene matches. This CDR3 is 14 amino acids long. CDR3 bases: TGTGCCAGCAGTTTTAGCGGGGGGCAGGATACGCAGTATTTT. Amino acid sequence: CASSFSGGQDTQYF.

This clone is medium-sized within its sample. This rearrangement joins TRBV5-6 to TRBJ2-1; D remains ambiguous. V lost 4 bases and J 2 bases, leaving 22 bases between the germline ends. The CDR3 extends over 18 amino acids. The germline gives CDR1 SGHDT, CDR2 YYEEEE. As DNA, the CDR3 is TGTGCCAGCAGCCCACCCCTCCTGTCAGGTCACACCTACAATGAGCAGTTCTTC. Amino acids: CASSPPLLSGHTYNEQFF.

The V call is TRBV30, the J call TRBJ1-4, with D unclear. This CDR3 has 11 residues. Trimming removed 2 bases from V and 8 bases from J, with 6 bases in between. Germline V CDR1 and CDR2: GTSNPN, SVGIG (reference sequence). The CDR3 coding sequence is TGTGCCTGGAGTCGGGAGGAAAAACTGTTTTTT. It encodes CAWSREEKLFF.

The V call is TRBV10-1, the J call TRBJ2-1; possible D gene TRBD1, 6 bases. CDR1 and CDR2 (germline): WNHNN, SYGVQD (reference sequence). The CDR3 spans 17 residues. Trimming left V 2 bases short and J 0 bases short, with 14 bases between. CDR3 sequence reads: CASSEMGASGSYNEQFF. In DNA, the CDR3 is TGCGCCAGCAGTGAGATGGGGGCCTCTGGCTCCTACAATGAGCAGTTCTTC.

The CDR3 coding sequence is TGCGCCAGCAGTGAGTCGGTAGCGGGGGGTTATGAGCAGTTCTTC. Its protein product is CASSESVAGGYEQFF. The chain combines TRBV10-1 with TRBJ2-1; 10 bases align to TRBD2. This CDR3 region has 15 residues. CDR1 and CDR2 from the germline V gene are WNHNN and SYGVQD (reference sequence). V dropped 0 bases and J dropped 8; count of bases not matched to a gene: 4.

The chain uses TRBV30 and TRBJ1-6; D gene uncertain. The CDR3 sequence is 13 residues long. Deletions cut 0 bases from V and 10 bases from J, with 10 bases between. CDR1 is GTSNPN and CDR2 is SVGIG in the germline V gene (reference sequence). The DNA of the CDR3 is TGTGCCTGGAGTGTAGCGAGTGACTCACCCCTCCACTTT. Translation gives CAWSVASDSPLHF. The full variable domain, in which reference TRBV30 and TRBJ1-6 provide the parts outside the CDR3, is SQTIHQWPATLVQPVGSPLSLECTVEGTSNPNLYWYRQAAGRGLQLLFYSVGIGQISSEVPQNLSASRPQDRQFILSSKKLLLSDSGFYLCAWSVASDSPLHFGNGTRLTVT.